A single TCR beta chain is shown here with its context. The antigen remains undetermined. One end of the junction varies from germline; a read error may be responsible. The CDR3 is made up of 13 amino acids. The germline gives CDR1 LGHNA, CDR2 YSLEER. Tagging with unique molecular identifiers was a feature of the TCR beta cDNA libraries. T cells numbering about 0.85 to 11 million gave rise to roughly 0.5 million cDNA molecules. TCRdb analysed the PCR reads with MiXCR anew, one entry per CDR3 protein. The data contain 350,000 to 500,000 distinct CDR3 sequences, approximately 42% of them singletons. These data come from a study of post-analysis software for immune sequencing data. Study background: The cohort encompassed relapsing-remitting, secondary progressive and progressive-relapsing multiple sclerosis disease courses.

General study findings and limits: Samples prepared in the same batch strongly co-clustered by F measure. Among a handful of TRBV segments more frequent in patients than controls were TRBV5-6, TRBV5-1 and TRBV20-1.

The sample was blood. The receptor's source is a girl aged 2 to 9 with multiple sclerosis. The V and J genes are TRBV4-3 and TRBJ1-1, with a weak D call TRBD1 (6 bases). The CDR3 protein is CASSQGGQTEVFF. The CDR3 nucleotides are TGCGCCAGCAGCCAAGGTGGACAGACTGAAGTTTTCTTT.